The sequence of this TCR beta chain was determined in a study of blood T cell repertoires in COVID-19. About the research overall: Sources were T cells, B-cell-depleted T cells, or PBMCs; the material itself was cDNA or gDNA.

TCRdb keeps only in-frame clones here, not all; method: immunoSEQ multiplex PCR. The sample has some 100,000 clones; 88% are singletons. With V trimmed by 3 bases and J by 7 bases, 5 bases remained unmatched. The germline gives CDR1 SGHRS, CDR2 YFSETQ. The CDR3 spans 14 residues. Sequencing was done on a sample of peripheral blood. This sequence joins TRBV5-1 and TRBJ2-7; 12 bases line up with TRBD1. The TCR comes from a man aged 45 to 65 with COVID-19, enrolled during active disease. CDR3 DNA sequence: TGCGCCAGCAGCTCCGGGACAGGGGGCTGGGAGCAGTACTTC. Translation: CASSSGTGGWEQYF.